This T cell receptor (beta chain) derives from a study of glioma-infiltrating T cells. Notes on the study in general: Very few CDR3 sequences were shared between tissue and blood. Tissue-blood divergence was below expectation in non-neoplastic patients, above in gliomas.

A remark on this clonotype: Its antigen is as yet unknown.

The iRepertoire nested amplicon-rescue multiplex PCR amplified TCR alpha and beta CDR3s from RNA. One-step reverse transcription and amplification started from approximately 100-400 ng of tissue mRNA or PBMC total RNA. Each CDR3 protein gets one entry after TCRdb re-called the multiplex PCR reads with MiXCR. The sample records under 200,000 distinct CDR3 sequences, around 42% being singletons. CDR3 length: 15 residues. Germline V CDR1 and CDR2: SGHTA, FQGNSA. Losses at the gene ends were 4 bases for V and 7 bases for J; bases not matched to a gene: 5. The genes are TRBV7-2 and TRBJ2-7; 15 bases match TRBD2. What was sequenced was glioma tissue, nonneoplastic brain tissue, or PBMCs (not recorded which). This TCR was sampled from a human donor with low-grade glioma or glioblastoma, undergoing nonglioma brain surgery, or in good health (not recorded which). The CDR3 DNA is TGTGCCAGCAGCTATTCCGGGACTAGCGGGAGGGAGCAGTACTTC. Protein product: CASSYSGTSGREQYF.